The sequence of this T cell receptor beta chain was determined in a study of memory CD8 T cells in hepatitis C reinfection. Across the study: HCV reinfection: RNA-positive following two negative tests at least 60 days apart. Late or post reinfection samples were taken 12 to 24 weeks after detection.

TCRdb's table, derived via immunoSEQ multiplex PCR, lists solely in-frame clones and lacks some. The table lists around 45,000 clones, about 91% of them singletons. Time point in this sample: late/post reinfection, 12 to 24 weeks after detection. No in vitro expansion preceded TCR sequencing of the sorted cells. A couple of donors provided sorted CD3+ CD8+ CD45RO- naive CD8 T cells at all three reinfection time points. CDR3 length equals 13 residues. J was trimmed by 8 bases and V by 6 bases; bases with no gene match: 7. In germline, CDR1 is SQVTM, CDR2 ANQGSEA. J is TRBJ1-2 and V is TRBV29-1; 12 bases are shared with TRBD1. Sequencing was performed on naive CD8+ T cells sorted from blood. The sequence was obtained from a man younger than 35 with hepatitis C virus infection. For the CDR3, the DNA is TGCAGCGTCGTGGGACAGGGGGCGGGAGGCTACACCTTC. This codes for CSVVGQGAGGYTF.